These T cell receptor beta chains were read from a single sample in a study of beta chain features in type 1 diabetes. Profiling relied on immunoSEQ multiplex PCR, and the TCRdb table lists in-frame clones only, not all of them. This table holds fewer than 650,000 clones, about 16% found once. Material for sequencing was naive CD4+ T cells from blood. The receptors come from a man aged 18 to 30 in good health. CDR3s include the opening cysteine and the closing phenylalanine or tryptophan. Fields, in order: clone size, CDR3 length, D gene, V gene, J gene, CDR3 DNA, CDR3 protein. The D gene is left open where the match is weak. Clone size is shown for a subset of rows, as once, few, many or a class of expanded clone.

.	15	.	TRBV7-9	TRBJ2-2	TGTGCCAGCAGCTTTGCCAGCCCCGCCACCGGGGAGCTGTTTTTT	CASSFASPATGELFF
few	15	.	TRBV4-2	TRBJ2-3	TGTGCCAGCAGCCATTTAGAGCGTAGCACAGATACGCAGTATTTT	CASSHLERSTDTQYF
few	17	TRBD2	TRBV7-2	TRBJ2-3	TGTGCCAGCAGCGTAACCGGGACTAGCGGGGAAAAAGATACGCAGTATTTT	CASSVTGTSGEKDTQYF
.	15	.	TRBV21-1	TRBJ2-7	TGTGCCAGGAAGACCCCAGGGGCACCAGCTTACGAGCAGTACTTC	CARKTPGAPAYEQYF
.	16	TRBD1	TRBV29-1	TRBJ1-3	TGCAGCGTTGAAGATCGGGCAGGGGGCAATGGAAACACCATATATTTT	CSVEDRAGGNGNTIYF
.	14	TRBD2	TRBV28	TRBJ2-7	TGTGCCAGCATACCTCCGGCGGGAGGGTACGAGCAGTACTTC	CASIPPAGGYEQYF
.	15	.	TRBV6-5	TRBJ2-5	TGTGCCAGCATCCCCCGAGGAGAACCCCAAGAGACCCAGTACTTC	CASIPRGEPQETQYF
.	12	.	TRBV7-9	TRBJ1-2	TGTGCCAGCAGGATAGACACAGCGGGCTACACCTTC	CASRIDTAGYTF
few	14	.	TRBV5-4	TRBJ2-5	TGTGCCAGCAGTTGGACAGTGGACCAAGAGACCCAGTACTTC	CASSWTVDQETQYF
.	15	TRBD2	TRBV9	TRBJ2-3	TGTGCCAGCAGCGTCCCAGCGGGGGGGGCAGATACGCAGTATTTT	CASSVPAGGADTQYF
few	10	.	TRBV28	TRBJ1-1	TGTGCCAGCAGGGCCCGCAAAGCTTTCTTT	CASRARKAFF
few	13	TRBD1	TRBV6-6	TRBJ1-3	TGTGCCAGCTTAAGGACAGGCGGAAACACCATATATTTT	CASLRTGGNTIYF
few	13	.	TRBV4-2	TRBJ1-1	TGTGCCAGCAGCCAACAGGGTCGCGCTGAAGCTTTCTTT	CASSQQGRAEAFF
many	13	TRBD2	TRBV7-2	TRBJ2-4	TGTGCCAGCAGAAGACTAGCGGGCGACATTCAGTACTTC	CASRRLAGDIQYF
.	17	.	TRBV18	TRBJ2-3	TGTGCCAGCTCACCCCTAACGCCGGGTCAGTCATGGGATACGCAGTATTTT	CASSPLTPGQSWDTQYF
.	11	.	TRBV7-9	TRBJ2-5	TGTGCCAGCGGCGGCCAAGAGACCCAGTACTTC	CASGGQETQYF
.	15	.	TRBV7-9	TRBJ2-5	TGTGCCAGCAGCTTAGCGCTTAACAGGCAAGAGACCCAGTACTTC	CASSLALNRQETQYF
.	15	.	TRBV29-1	TRBJ2-3	TGCAGCGGCGGACGATTGACACCAGACACAGATACGCAGTATTTT	CSGGRLTPDTDTQYF
.	15	.	TRBV4-1	TRBJ2-3	TGCGCCAGCAGCCAAGTAGGGACTAGCACAGATACGCAGTATTTT	CASSQVGTSTDTQYF
once	17	TRBD1	TRBV5-1	TRBJ1-6	TGCGCCAGCAGCGTTGGACAGGGGGCTCCGAGGAATTCACCCCTCCACTTT	CASSVGQGAPRNSPLHF
.	13	.	TRBV6-1	TRBJ1-5	TGTGCCAGCAGTTTGACAGAGGGCCAGCCCCAGCATTTT	CASSLTEGQPQHF
.	17	TRBD1	TRBV19	TRBJ2-3	TGTGCCAGTAGTATAGCTCGGACAGGGGGCGCAGGAGATACGCAGTATTTT	CASSIARTGGAGDTQYF
.	14	.	TRBV28	TRBJ1-5	TGTGCCAGCAGGATACAGGGTTCCAATCAGCCCCAGCATTTT	CASRIQGSNQPQHF
.	15	TRBD1	TRBV2	TRBJ1-5	TGTGCCAGCAAGGGCGGGACAGGGTGGTCGTGGCCCCAGCATTTT	CASKGGTGWSWPQHF
.	15	TRBD1	TRBV7-2	TRBJ2-1	TGTGCCAGCAGCCGTGCGGGACAGGGGGCACACGAGCAGTTCTTC	CASSRAGQGAHEQFF
.	13	.	TRBV7-3	TRBJ2-5	TGTGCCAGCAGCCCCAACCGTCAAGAGACCCAGTACTTC	CASSPNRQETQYF
.	15	.	TRBV6-5	TRBJ2-7	TGTGCCAGCAGTTCCCGACAGCGTATCTCCTACGAGCAGTACTTC	CASSSRQRISYEQYF
few	14	TRBD2	TRBV9	TRBJ2-1	TGTGCCAGCAGCGTAGTATCCAGCGGGGGTTCGCAGTTCTTC	CASSVVSSGGSQFF
.	15	.	TRBV7-9	TRBJ1-5	TGTGCCAGCAGTCGCGGGGCCCTAGGCAATCAGCCCCAGCATTTT	CASSRGALGNQPQHF
few	15	TRBD2	TRBV5-1	TRBJ2-1	TGCGCCAGCAGATCCCTAGCGGGGAGATACAATGAGCAGTTCTTC	CASRSLAGRYNEQFF
many	13	.	TRBV18	TRBJ2-7	TGTGCCAGCTCACCACAGGGGGCCTACGAGCAGTACTTC	CASSPQGAYEQYF
.	12	.	TRBV7-2	TRBJ1-1	TGTGCCAGCAGCTTTGGGAGAACTGAAGCTTTCTTT	CASSFGRTEAFF
.	14	.	TRBV29-1	TRBJ2-4	TGCAGCGCTGTCGGGGAAAGGGGGTCAAACATTCAGTACTTC	CSAVGERGSNIQYF